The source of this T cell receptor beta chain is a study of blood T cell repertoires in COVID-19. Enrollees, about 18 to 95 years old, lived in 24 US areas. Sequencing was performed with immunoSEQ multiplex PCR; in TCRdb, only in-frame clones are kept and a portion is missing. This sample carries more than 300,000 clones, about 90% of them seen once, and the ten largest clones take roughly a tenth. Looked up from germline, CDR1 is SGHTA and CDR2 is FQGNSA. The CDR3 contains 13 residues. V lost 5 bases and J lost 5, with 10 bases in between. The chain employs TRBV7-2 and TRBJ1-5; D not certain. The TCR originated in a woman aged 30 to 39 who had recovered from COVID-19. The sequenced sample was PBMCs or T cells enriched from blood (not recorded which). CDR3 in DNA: TGTGCCAGCAGCCCCCACATGGATCAGCCCCAGCATTTT. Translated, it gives CASSPHMDQPQHF.